These T cell receptor beta chains were read from a single sample in a study of blood T cells in healthy people across ages. TCRdb re-called the 5' RACE reads through MiXCR, storing one row per CDR3 protein. The repertoire consists of over a million distinct CDR3 sequences, with approximately 40% occurring once and the leading ten covering 7.9%. The sample taken for sequencing was blood. Receptors originate from a woman aged 18-35 years in good health. Each CDR3 is given with its conserved first and last residue. A D gene is named only where the DNA matches it firmly. Not every row has a clone size; where given, it reads once, few, many or a size class.

d_gene: .
v_gene: TRBV7-9
abundance: few
j_gene: TRBJ2-1
CDR3aa: CASSFSGLWDNEQFF
CDR3nt: TGTGCCAGCAGCTTCTCGGGGCTATGGGACAATGAGCAGTTCTTC

d_gene: .
v_gene: TRBV20-1
abundance: few
j_gene: TRBJ2-3
CDR3aa: CSARLVDTQYF
CDR3nt: TGCAGTGCTAGGTTAGTGGATACGCAGTATTTT

d_gene: .
v_gene: TRBV20-1
abundance: few
j_gene: TRBJ2-7
CDR3aa: CSAGVGTSHEQYF
CDR3nt: TGCAGTGCTGGGGTCGGGACCTCCCACGAGCAGTACTTC

d_gene: .
v_gene: TRBV20-1
abundance: .
j_gene: TRBJ1-4
CDR3aa: CSARGLGGEEEKLFF
CDR3nt: TGCAGTGCTAGAGGCCTTGGGGGGGAGGAAGAAAAACTGTTTTTT

d_gene: TRBD1
v_gene: TRBV20-1
abundance: many
j_gene: TRBJ2-7
CDR3aa: CSASSLDRVSYEQYF
CDR3nt: TGCAGTGCTAGTTCATTAGACAGGGTGTCCTACGAGCAGTACTTC

d_gene: .
v_gene: TRBV29-1
abundance: .
j_gene: TRBJ2-6
CDR3aa: CSVVLLVSVLTF
CDR3nt: TGCAGCGTTGTTCTCCTGGTATCGGTCCTGACTTTC

d_gene: TRBD2
v_gene: TRBV4-1
abundance: .
j_gene: TRBJ2-3
CDR3aa: CASSDGGRGEGTDTQYF
CDR3nt: TGCGCCAGCAGCGACGGCGGGAGAGGGGAGGGGACAGATACGCAGTATTTT

d_gene: TRBD2
v_gene: TRBV19
abundance: .
j_gene: TRBJ2-7
CDR3aa: CASSISGWLIYEQYF
CDR3nt: TGTGCCAGTAGTATTAGCGGGTGGCTGATATACGAGCAGTACTTC

d_gene: TRBD1
v_gene: TRBV5-1
abundance: .
j_gene: TRBJ1-2
CDR3aa: CASSLTGTDLGYTF
CDR3nt: TGCGCCAGCAGCTTAACCGGGACAGACCTTGGCTACACCTTC

d_gene: .
v_gene: TRBV6-2/TRBV6-3
abundance: many
j_gene: TRBJ2-1
CDR3aa: CASSWNPNEQFF
CDR3nt: TGTGCCAGCAGTTGGAATCCCAATGAGCAGTTCTTC

d_gene: .
v_gene: TRBV27
abundance: .
j_gene: TRBJ2-7
CDR3aa: CASSPPGVAEQYF
CDR3nt: TGTGCCAGCAGTCCTCCAGGGGTCGCCGAGCAGTACTTC

d_gene: .
v_gene: TRBV2
abundance: .
j_gene: TRBJ2-3
CDR3aa: CASRKVGAGGDTQYF
CDR3nt: TGTGCCAGCAGGAAAGTTGGGGCCGGGGGAGATACGCAGTATTTT

d_gene: .
v_gene: TRBV7-2
abundance: .
j_gene: TRBJ1-5
CDR3aa: CASSPGVLTPNQPQHF
CDR3nt: TGTGCCAGCAGCCCAGGAGTTCTTACCCCCAATCAGCCCCAGCATTTT

d_gene: TRBD1
v_gene: TRBV28
abundance: .
j_gene: TRBJ2-1
CDR3aa: CASSLTGGYDEQFF
CDR3nt: TGTGCCAGCAGCTTGACAGGGGGCTACGATGAGCAGTTCTTC

d_gene: TRBD2
v_gene: TRBV7-2
abundance: .
j_gene: TRBJ2-5
CDR3aa: CASSQMGRGETQYF
CDR3nt: TGTGCCAGCAGCCAGATGGGGAGGGGAGAGACCCAGTACTTC

d_gene: .
v_gene: TRBV10-3
abundance: .
j_gene: TRBJ1-2
CDR3aa: CAISEGTWDWGYTF
CDR3nt: TGTGCCATCAGTGAGGGGACCTGGGATTGGGGCTACACCTTC

d_gene: .
v_gene: TRBV6-1
abundance: .
j_gene: TRBJ2-3
CDR3aa: CASPQEGPGTDTQYF
CDR3nt: TGTGCCAGCCCACAAGAGGGGCCGGGCACAGATACGCAGTATTTT

d_gene: .
v_gene: TRBV4-2
abundance: .
j_gene: TRBJ2-7
CDR3aa: CASSQNHDGPYEQYF
CDR3nt: TGTGCCAGCAGCCAAAATCATGACGGACCCTACGAGCAGTACTTC

d_gene: TRBD1
v_gene: TRBV28
abundance: .
j_gene: TRBJ2-5
CDR3aa: CASSSRTGARETQYF
CDR3nt: TGTGCCAGCAGTTCCAGGACAGGGGCTCGAGAGACCCAGTACTTC

d_gene: TRBD1
v_gene: TRBV5-1
abundance: .
j_gene: TRBJ1-2
CDR3aa: CASTPQTGDVYYGYTF
CDR3nt: TGCGCCAGCACTCCACAAACAGGGGACGTGTACTATGGCTACACCTTC

d_gene: .
v_gene: TRBV12-3/TRBV12-4
abundance: .
j_gene: TRBJ2-7
CDR3aa: CASTHTESSYEQYF
CDR3nt: TGTGCCAGCACCCACACTGAGAGCTCCTACGAGCAGTACTTC

d_gene: .
v_gene: TRBV6-4
abundance: .
j_gene: TRBJ2-7
CDR3aa: CASSDGQGSYNEQYF
CDR3nt: TGTGCCAGCAGTGACGGTCAGGGGTCCTACAATGAGCAGTACTTC

d_gene: TRBD1
v_gene: TRBV18
abundance: once
j_gene: TRBJ1-2
CDR3aa: CASSPVQGQGAYGYTF
CDR3nt: TGTGCCAGCTCACCTGTACAGGGACAGGGGGCCTATGGCTACACCTTC

d_gene: TRBD2
v_gene: TRBV7-9
abundance: .
j_gene: TRBJ2-7
CDR3aa: CASSVIGTRGSYEQYF
CDR3nt: TGTGCCAGCAGCGTTATCGGGACTAGAGGCTCCTACGAGCAGTACTTC

d_gene: .
v_gene: TRBV7-2
abundance: .
j_gene: TRBJ1-2
CDR3aa: CASSPSAGLNYGYTF
CDR3nt: TGTGCCAGCAGCCCCTCGGCAGGGCTGAACTATGGCTACACCTTC

d_gene: .
v_gene: TRBV7-9
abundance: .
j_gene: TRBJ1-2
CDR3aa: CASRHAASYGYTF
CDR3nt: TGTGCCAGCAGACACGCGGCGTCCTATGGCTACACCTTC

d_gene: .
v_gene: TRBV4-1
abundance: .
j_gene: TRBJ2-7
CDR3aa: CASSQDFRIGHSVYEQYF
CDR3nt: TGCGCCAGCAGCCAAGATTTCAGAATAGGTCACTCGGTCTACGAGCAGTACTTC

d_gene: .
v_gene: TRBV14
abundance: few
j_gene: TRBJ1-2
CDR3aa: CASSQDRQGVVDGYTF
CDR3nt: TGTGCCAGCAGCCAAGATCGGCAGGGAGTAGTGGATGGCTACACCTTC

d_gene: .
v_gene: TRBV10-3
abundance: .
j_gene: TRBJ2-2
CDR3aa: CAISEPATAELFF
CDR3nt: TGTGCCATCAGTGAACCGGCCACCGCGGAGCTGTTTTTT

d_gene: .
v_gene: TRBV27
abundance: .
j_gene: TRBJ1-1
CDR3aa: CASRNGPAGTEAFF
CDR3nt: TGTGCCAGCAGAAACGGCCCGGCGGGCACTGAAGCTTTCTTT

d_gene: .
v_gene: TRBV6-1
abundance: .
j_gene: TRBJ2-1
CDR3aa: CVSSRAGSSYNEQFF
CDR3nt: TGTGTCAGCAGTCGCGCCGGGAGCTCCTACAATGAGCAGTTCTTC

d_gene: .
v_gene: TRBV4-2
abundance: .
j_gene: TRBJ2-4
CDR3aa: CVSSQEEGAKNIQYF
CDR3nt: TGTGTCAGCAGCCAAGAAGAAGGGGCCAAAAACATTCAGTACTTC

d_gene: .
v_gene: TRBV29-1
abundance: once
j_gene: TRBJ2-2
CDR3aa: CSVESQGVGRSNTGELFF
CDR3nt: TGCAGCGTTGAGAGTCAGGGCGTGGGGAGATCGAACACCGGGGAGCTGTTTTTT

d_gene: .
v_gene: TRBV20-1
abundance: .
j_gene: TRBJ2-1
CDR3aa: CSAPFNNEQFF
CDR3nt: TGCAGTGCCCCATTCAACAATGAGCAGTTCTTC

d_gene: .
v_gene: TRBV2
abundance: .
j_gene: TRBJ2-4
CDR3aa: CASSDPVLGAKNIQYF
CDR3nt: TGTGCCAGCAGTGACCCGGTACTAGGAGCCAAAAACATTCAGTACTTC

d_gene: .
v_gene: TRBV5-1
abundance: .
j_gene: TRBJ2-7
CDR3aa: CASSLWGNPCEQYF
CDR3nt: TGCGCCAGCAGCTTGTGGGGGAACCCGTGCGAGCAGTACTTC

d_gene: .
v_gene: TRBV9
abundance: few
j_gene: TRBJ1-5
CDR3aa: CASSVGALENQPQHF
CDR3nt: TGTGCCAGCAGCGTAGGGGCCCTAGAAAATCAGCCCCAGCATTTT

d_gene: .
v_gene: TRBV15
abundance: .
j_gene: TRBJ1-2
CDR3aa: CATSRDRGQGHGYTF
CDR3nt: TGTGCCACCAGCAGAGATCGAGGGCAGGGACATGGCTACACCTTC

d_gene: TRBD2
v_gene: TRBV12-3/TRBV12-4
abundance: .
j_gene: TRBJ2-1
CDR3aa: CASSPGLAGIYNEQFF
CDR3nt: TGTGCCAGCAGTCCCGGACTAGCGGGGATATACAATGAGCAGTTCTTC

d_gene: TRBD1
v_gene: TRBV20-1
abundance: few
j_gene: TRBJ2-3
CDR3aa: CSTRTGLGTETQYF
CDR3nt: TGCAGTACCCGGACAGGTTTGGGGACAGAGACGCAGTATTTT

d_gene: TRBD2
v_gene: TRBV9
abundance: .
j_gene: TRBJ2-1
CDR3aa: CASSVQRLAGIYEQFF
CDR3nt: TGTGCCAGCAGCGTACAGCGACTAGCGGGGATCTATGAGCAGTTCTTC

d_gene: TRBD1
v_gene: TRBV12-3/TRBV12-4
abundance: few
j_gene: TRBJ1-2
CDR3aa: CASSQITGDFGFYGYTF
CDR3nt: TGTGCCAGCAGTCAAATCACAGGGGATTTTGGGTTCTATGGCTACACCTTC

d_gene: TRBD2
v_gene: TRBV29-1
abundance: few
j_gene: TRBJ2-3
CDR3aa: CSVGATSGREDTQYF
CDR3nt: TGCAGCGTGGGGGCGACTAGCGGGAGAGAGGATACGCAGTATTTT

d_gene: .
v_gene: TRBV4-1
abundance: few
j_gene: TRBJ2-7
CDR3aa: CASSPRASNSYEQYF
CDR3nt: TGCGCCAGCAGCCCCAGGGCATCTAACTCCTACGAGCAGTACTTC

d_gene: .
v_gene: TRBV20-1
abundance: .
j_gene: TRBJ1-5
CDR3aa: CSASRDIHQPQHF
CDR3nt: TGCAGTGCTAGCAGGGACATTCATCAGCCCCAGCATTTT

d_gene: TRBD2
v_gene: TRBV5-5
abundance: .
j_gene: TRBJ2-5
CDR3aa: CASSFEDGGETQYF
CDR3nt: TGTGCCAGCAGCTTCGAGGACGGGGGGGAGACCCAGTACTTC

d_gene: TRBD1
v_gene: TRBV20-1
abundance: .
j_gene: TRBJ2-7
CDR3aa: CSAPTGTGGSYEQYF
CDR3nt: TGCAGTGCCCCAACCGGGACAGGGGGCTCCTACGAGCAGTACTTC

d_gene: .
v_gene: TRBV4-1
abundance: .
j_gene: TRBJ2-1
CDR3aa: CASSHTLTDNEQFF
CDR3nt: TGCGCCAGCAGCCACACCCTGACAGACAATGAGCAGTTCTTC

d_gene: .
v_gene: TRBV4-1
abundance: .
j_gene: TRBJ2-1
CDR3aa: CASSQGESWRGSYNEQFF
CDR3nt: TGCGCCAGCAGCCAAGGTGAGTCGTGGCGGGGAAGCTACAATGAGCAGTTCTTC

d_gene: TRBD1
v_gene: TRBV20-1
abundance: few
j_gene: TRBJ1-2
CDR3aa: CSAPQGDGYGYTF
CDR3nt: TGCAGTGCCCCCCAGGGGGATGGCTATGGCTACACCTTC

d_gene: .
v_gene: TRBV29-1
abundance: .
j_gene: TRBJ2-7
CDR3aa: CSVRREQYF
CDR3nt: TGCAGCGTTCGCAGGGAGCAGTACTTC